The TCR beta chain under discussion was sequenced for a study of T cells in Graves' hyperthyroidism and ophthalmopathy. For ophthalmopathy patients, the Clinical Activity Score was at least 3 and the NOSPECS grade at least 4; duration was under 3 months. There were TCR beta CDR3 regions amplified from RNA transcripts. The HTBI set primed first-round TCR CDR3 RT-PCR. Each CDR3 protein is one row after TCRdb ran MiXCR on the multiplex PCR reads. The sample shows hundreds of thousands of distinct CDR3 sequences, 24% of them seen only once. This clonotype came up many times. Losses at the gene ends were 0 bases for V and 8 bases for J; bases not matched to a gene: 3. Germline V gene data show CDR1 as SNHLY and CDR2 as FYNNEI. This CDR3 spans 14 amino acids.

Specimen: blood. The sequence was obtained from a woman in her thirties or forties with Graves' ophthalmopathy. The chain combines TRBV2 with TRBJ1-2; 10 bases map to TRBD1. The chain's CDR3 is CASSEAGTGVGYTF. CDR3 nucleotide sequence: TGTGCCAGCAGTGAAGCAGGGACAGGGGTCGGCTACACCTTC.